This TCR beta chain originates from a study of shared clonotypes between healthy human individuals. Study-wide context: Samples came from a couple of female and a few male donors aged 18 to 49. Whole-study findings and limits: How much donors shared clonotypes was expected to be affected by sequencing depth. The genetic and exposure-history diversity represented was limited by few donors.

Trimming removed 5 bases from V and 9 bases from J, with 12 bases in between. The CDR3 runs to 12 residues. CDR1 and CDR2 (germline): SGDLS, YYNGEE. CD45RA-negative memory and CD45RA+ naive subsets were split from the CD4+ cells. As for this clone: Antigen unknown.

This table comes from immunoSEQ multiplex PCR, and its TCRdb copy is limited to in-frame clones, with some not included. The sample contains 2 million to 2.5 million clones, approximately 93% of which appear only once. The chain joins TRBV9 to TRBJ2-1; possible D gene TRBD2, 6 bases. The sequenced sample consisted of naive CD4+ T cells from PBMCs. As for subset: CD45RA+ positively selected. This clonotype was sampled from a man younger than 35 in good health. Some clones in this sample may be carry-over from other donors' samples. The CDR3 DNA sequence: TGTGCCAGCAGTTTTAGGGGAGGTGAGCAGTTCTTC. As protein: CASSFRGGEQFF.